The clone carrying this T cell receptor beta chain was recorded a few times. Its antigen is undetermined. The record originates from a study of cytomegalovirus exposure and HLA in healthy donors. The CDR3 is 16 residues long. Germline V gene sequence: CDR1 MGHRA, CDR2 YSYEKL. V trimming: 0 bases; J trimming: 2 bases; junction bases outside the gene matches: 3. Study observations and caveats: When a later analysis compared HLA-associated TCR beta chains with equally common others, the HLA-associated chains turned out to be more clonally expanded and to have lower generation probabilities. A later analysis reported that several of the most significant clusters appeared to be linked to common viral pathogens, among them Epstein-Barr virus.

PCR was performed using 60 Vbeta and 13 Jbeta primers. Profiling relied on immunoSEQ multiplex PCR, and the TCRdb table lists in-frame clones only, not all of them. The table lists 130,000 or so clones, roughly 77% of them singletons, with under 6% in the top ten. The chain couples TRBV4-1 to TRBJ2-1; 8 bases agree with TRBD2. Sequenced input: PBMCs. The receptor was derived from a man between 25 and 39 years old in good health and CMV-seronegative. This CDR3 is CASSQEKAGAYNEQFF. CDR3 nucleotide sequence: TGCGCCAGCAGCCAAGAAAAAGCGGGGGCCTACAATGAGCAGTTCTTC.